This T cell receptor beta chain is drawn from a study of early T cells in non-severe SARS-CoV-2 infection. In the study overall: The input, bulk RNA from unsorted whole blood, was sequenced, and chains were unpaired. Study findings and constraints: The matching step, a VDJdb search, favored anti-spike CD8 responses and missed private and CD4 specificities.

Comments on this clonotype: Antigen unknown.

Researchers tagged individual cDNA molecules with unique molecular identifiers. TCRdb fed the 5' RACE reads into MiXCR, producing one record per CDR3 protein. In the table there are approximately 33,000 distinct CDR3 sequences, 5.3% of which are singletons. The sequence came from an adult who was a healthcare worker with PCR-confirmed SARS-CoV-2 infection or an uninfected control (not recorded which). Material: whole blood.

The CDR3 region has the DNA TGTGCCAGCAGCCCCCGATTAGGTTTGGGTGAAGCTTTCTTT. It specifies CASSPRLGLGEAFF. The chain employs TRBV7-9 and TRBJ1-1; D ambiguous. The V end was cut by 5 bases, the J end by 7 bases, with 17 bases between. The CDR3 covers 14 residues. Germline V gives CDR1 SEHNR, CDR2 FQNEAQ (reference sequence).